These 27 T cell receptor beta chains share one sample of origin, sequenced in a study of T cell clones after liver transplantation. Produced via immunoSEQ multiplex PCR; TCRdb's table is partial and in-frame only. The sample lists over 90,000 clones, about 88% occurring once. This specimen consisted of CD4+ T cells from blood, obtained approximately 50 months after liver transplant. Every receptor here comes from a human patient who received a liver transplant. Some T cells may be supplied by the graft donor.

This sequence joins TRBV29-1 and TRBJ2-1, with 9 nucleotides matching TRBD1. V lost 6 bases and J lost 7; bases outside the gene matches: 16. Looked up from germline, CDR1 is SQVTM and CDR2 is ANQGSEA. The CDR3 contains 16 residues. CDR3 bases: TGCAGCGTCAACTCCTCCGGGACAGGGTGGGTAAATGAGCAGTTCTTC. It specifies CSVNSSGTGWVNEQFF.

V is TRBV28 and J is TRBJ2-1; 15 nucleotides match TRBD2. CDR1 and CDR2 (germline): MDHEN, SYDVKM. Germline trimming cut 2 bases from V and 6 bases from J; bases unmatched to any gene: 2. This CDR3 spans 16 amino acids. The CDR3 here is CASSLRTSGGGNEQFF. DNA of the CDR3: TGTGCCAGCAGTTTACGGACTAGCGGGGGGGGCAATGAGCAGTTCTTC.

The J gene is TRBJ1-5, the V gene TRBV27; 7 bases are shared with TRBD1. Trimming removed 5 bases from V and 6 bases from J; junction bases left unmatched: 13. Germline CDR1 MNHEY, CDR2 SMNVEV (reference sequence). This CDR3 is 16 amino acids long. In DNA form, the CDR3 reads TGTGCCAGCAGTACGAGACAGGGAACGTCGGTTCAGCCCCAGCATTTT. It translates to CASSTRQGTSVQPQHF.

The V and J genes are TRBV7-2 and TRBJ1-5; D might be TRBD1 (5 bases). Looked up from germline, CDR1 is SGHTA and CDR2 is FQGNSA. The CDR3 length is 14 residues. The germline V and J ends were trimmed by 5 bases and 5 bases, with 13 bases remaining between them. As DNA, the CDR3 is TGTGCCAGCAGCCCGCCGGGACCCGATCAGCCCCAGCATTTT. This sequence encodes CASSPPGPDQPQHF.

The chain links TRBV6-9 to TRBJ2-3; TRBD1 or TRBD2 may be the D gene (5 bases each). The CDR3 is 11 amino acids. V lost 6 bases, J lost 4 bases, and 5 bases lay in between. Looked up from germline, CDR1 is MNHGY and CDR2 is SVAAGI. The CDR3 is CASRGADTQYF. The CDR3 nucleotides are TGTGCCAGCAGGGGGGCAGATACGCAGTATTTT.

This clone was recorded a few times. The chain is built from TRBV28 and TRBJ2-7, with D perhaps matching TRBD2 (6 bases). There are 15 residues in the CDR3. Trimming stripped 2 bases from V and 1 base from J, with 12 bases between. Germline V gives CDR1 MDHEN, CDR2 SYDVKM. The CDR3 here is CASSLSSSESYEQYF. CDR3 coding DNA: TGTGCCAGCAGTTTAAGTTCTAGCGAGTCCTACGAGCAGTACTTC.

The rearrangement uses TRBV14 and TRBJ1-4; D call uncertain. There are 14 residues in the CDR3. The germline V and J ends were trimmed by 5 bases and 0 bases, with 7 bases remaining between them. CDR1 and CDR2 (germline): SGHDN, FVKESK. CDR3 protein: CASSVRATNEKLFF. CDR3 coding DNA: TGTGCCAGCAGCGTTCGAGCAACTAATGAAAAACTGTTTTTT.

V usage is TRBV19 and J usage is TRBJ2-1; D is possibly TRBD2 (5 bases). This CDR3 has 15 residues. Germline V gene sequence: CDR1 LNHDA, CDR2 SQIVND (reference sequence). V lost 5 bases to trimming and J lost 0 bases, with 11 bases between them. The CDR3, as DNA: TGTGCCAGTAGTCAAACTAGGAACTCCTACAATGAGCAGTTCTTC. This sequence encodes CASSQTRNSYNEQFF.

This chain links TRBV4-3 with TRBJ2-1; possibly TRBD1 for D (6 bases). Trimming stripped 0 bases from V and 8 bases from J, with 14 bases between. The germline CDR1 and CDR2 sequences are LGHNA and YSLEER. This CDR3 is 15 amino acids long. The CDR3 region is CASSQELLQGYEQFF. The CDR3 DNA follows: TGCGCCAGCAGCCAAGAACTCCTACAGGGCTATGAGCAGTTCTTC.

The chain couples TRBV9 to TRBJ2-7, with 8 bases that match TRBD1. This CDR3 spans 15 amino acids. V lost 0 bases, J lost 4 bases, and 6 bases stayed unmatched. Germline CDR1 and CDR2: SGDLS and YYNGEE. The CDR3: CASSVDAGGVYEQYF. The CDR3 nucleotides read TGTGCCAGCAGCGTAGACGCAGGGGGCGTTTACGAGCAGTACTTC.

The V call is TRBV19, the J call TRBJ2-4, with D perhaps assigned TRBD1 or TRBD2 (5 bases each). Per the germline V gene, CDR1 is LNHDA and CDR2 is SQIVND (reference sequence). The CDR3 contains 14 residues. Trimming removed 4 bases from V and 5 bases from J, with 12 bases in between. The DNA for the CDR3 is TGTGCCAGTAGTAATGGGGGAGTCCAAAACATTCAGTACTTC. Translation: CASSNGGVQNIQYF.

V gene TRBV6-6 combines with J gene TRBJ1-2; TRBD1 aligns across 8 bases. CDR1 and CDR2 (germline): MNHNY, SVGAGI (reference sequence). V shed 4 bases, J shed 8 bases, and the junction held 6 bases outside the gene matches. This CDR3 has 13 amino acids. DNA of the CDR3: TGTGCCAGCAGTTTGACAGGGGCGGTCGGCTACACCTTC. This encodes CASSLTGAVGYTF.

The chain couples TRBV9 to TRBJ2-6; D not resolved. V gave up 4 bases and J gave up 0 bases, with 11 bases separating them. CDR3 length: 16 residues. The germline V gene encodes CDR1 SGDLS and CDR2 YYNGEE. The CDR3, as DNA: TGTGCCAGCAGCCCTCAGCCGGCCTCTGGGGCCAACGTCCTGACTTTC. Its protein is CASSPQPASGANVLTF.

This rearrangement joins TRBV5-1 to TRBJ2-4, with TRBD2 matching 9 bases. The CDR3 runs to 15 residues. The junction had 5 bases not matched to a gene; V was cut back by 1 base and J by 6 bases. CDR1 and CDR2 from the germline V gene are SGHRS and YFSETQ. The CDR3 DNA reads TGCGCCAGCAGCTTGACAGCGGGGGGACCAAACATTCAGTACTTC. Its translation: CASSLTAGGPNIQYF.

CDR3 DNA sequence: TGCGCCAGCAGCTTGGGGGACAGGGTCGTTTTAGCCAAAAACATTCAGTACTTC. As protein: CASSLGDRVVLAKNIQYF. The chain uses TRBV5-1 and TRBJ2-4; 9 bases line up with TRBD1. Germline lookup yields CDR1 SGHRS and CDR2 YFSETQ. CDR3 length: 18 amino acids. Trimming cost V 0 bases and J 0 bases; bases outside gene matches: 7.

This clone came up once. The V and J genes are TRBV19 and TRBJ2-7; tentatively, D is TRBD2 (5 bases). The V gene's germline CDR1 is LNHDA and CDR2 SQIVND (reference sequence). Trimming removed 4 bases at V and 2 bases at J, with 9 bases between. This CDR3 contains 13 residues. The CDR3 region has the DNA TGTGCCAGTAGTACCCCCGGGACCTACGAGCAGTACTTC. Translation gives CASSTPGTYEQYF.

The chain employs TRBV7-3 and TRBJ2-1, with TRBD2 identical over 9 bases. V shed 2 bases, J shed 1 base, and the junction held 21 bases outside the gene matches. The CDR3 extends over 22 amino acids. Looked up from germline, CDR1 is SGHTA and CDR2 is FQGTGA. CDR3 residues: CASSLGGLAGKNPPFSYNEQFF. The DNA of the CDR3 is TGTGCCAGCAGCTTAGGAGGTCTAGCGGGAAAGAACCCTCCCTTTTCCTACAATGAGCAGTTCTTC.

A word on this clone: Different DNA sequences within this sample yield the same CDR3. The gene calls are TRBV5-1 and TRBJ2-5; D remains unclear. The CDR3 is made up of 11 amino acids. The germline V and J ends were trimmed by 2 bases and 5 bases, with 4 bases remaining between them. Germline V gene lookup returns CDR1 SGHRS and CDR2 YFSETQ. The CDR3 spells CASSLAETQYF. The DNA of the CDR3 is TGCGCCAGCAGCTTAGCGGAGACCCAGTACTTC.

In DNA form, the CDR3 reads TGTGCCAGCAGTGAAAGGGTCTCCTACGAGCAGTACTTC. It specifies CASSERVSYEQYF. V usage is TRBV2 and J usage is TRBJ2-7; D not resolved. The CDR3 spans 13 residues. Germline V gene lookup returns CDR1 SNHLY and CDR2 FYNNEI. V lost 2 bases, J lost 0 bases, and 5 bases lay in between.

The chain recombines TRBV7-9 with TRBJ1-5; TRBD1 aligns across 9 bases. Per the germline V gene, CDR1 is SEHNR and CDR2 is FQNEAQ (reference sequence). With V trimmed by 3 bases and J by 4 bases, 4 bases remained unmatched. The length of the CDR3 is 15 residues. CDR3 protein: CASSFGTGLNQPQHF. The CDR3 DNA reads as TGTGCCAGCAGCTTCGGGACAGGGCTTAATCAGCCCCAGCATTTT.

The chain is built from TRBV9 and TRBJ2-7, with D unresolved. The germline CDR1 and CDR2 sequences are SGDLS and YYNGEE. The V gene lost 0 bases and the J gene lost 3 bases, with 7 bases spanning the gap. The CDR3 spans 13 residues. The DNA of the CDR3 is TGTGCCAGCAGCGTAGGCGGCAGCTACGAGCAGTACTTC. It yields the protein CASSVGGSYEQYF.

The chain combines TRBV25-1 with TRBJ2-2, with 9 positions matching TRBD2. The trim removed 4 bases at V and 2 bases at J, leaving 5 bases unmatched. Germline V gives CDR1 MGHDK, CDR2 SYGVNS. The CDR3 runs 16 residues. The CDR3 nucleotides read TGTGCCAGCAGTGCCATGACTAGCGGAAACACCGGGGAGCTGTTTTTT. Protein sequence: CASSAMTSGNTGELFF.

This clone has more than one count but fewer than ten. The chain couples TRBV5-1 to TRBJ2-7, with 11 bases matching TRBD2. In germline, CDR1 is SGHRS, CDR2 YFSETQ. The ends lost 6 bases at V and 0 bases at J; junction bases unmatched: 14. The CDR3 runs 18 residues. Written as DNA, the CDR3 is TGCGCCAGCAAGGGGACCCGGGCTAGCGGGAGGAGCTCCTACGAGCAGTACTTC. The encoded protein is CASKGTRASGRSSYEQYF.

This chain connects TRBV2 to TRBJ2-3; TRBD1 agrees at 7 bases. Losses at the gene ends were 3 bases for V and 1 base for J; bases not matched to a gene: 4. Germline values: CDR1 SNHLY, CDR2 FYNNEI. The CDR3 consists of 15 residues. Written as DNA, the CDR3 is TGTGCCAGCAGTGATTTAGGACAGGGCACAGATACGCAGTATTTT. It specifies CASSDLGQGTDTQYF.

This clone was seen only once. The CDR3 loop reads CASSSSGSSTDTQYF. The CDR3 nucleotides read TGCGCCAGCAGTTCTAGCGGATCTAGCACAGATACGCAGTATTTT. The chain combines TRBV10-1 with TRBJ2-3; 7 positions agree with TRBD2. Germline assignment: CDR1 WNHNN and CDR2 SYGVQD (reference sequence). Trimming cost V 5 bases and J 0 bases; bases outside gene matches: 5. The CDR3 is 15 residues long.

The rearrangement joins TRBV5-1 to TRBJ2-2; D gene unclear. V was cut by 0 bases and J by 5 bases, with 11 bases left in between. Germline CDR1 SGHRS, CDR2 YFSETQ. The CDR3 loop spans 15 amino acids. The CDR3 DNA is TGCGCCAGCAGCTTGGTAGCAGGCGGAACCGGGGAGCTGTTTTTT. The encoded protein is CASSLVAGGTGELFF.

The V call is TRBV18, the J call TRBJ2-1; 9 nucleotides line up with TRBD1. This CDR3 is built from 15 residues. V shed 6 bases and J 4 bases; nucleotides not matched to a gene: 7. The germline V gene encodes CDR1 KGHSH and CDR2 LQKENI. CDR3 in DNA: TGTGCCAGCTCGGTCACAGGGGGCACTTACAATGAGCAGTTCTTC. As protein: CASSVTGGTYNEQFF.